This TCR beta chain is from a study of shared clonotypes between healthy human individuals (dated by TCRdb to 2020 to 2021). Regarding the study in general: The cohort comprised two women and a few men aged 18 to 49 years. Each donor's leukapheresis produced roughly between roughly 0.85 and 10 billion PBMCs. The study deeply sequenced blood TCR repertoires of five healthy adults to estimate repertoire size and the extent of clonotype sharing between individuals. For each donor, three plates each were used for CD4 naive and CD4 memory, two plates were used for CD8 naive, and one plate was used for CD8 memory. To increase sequencing depth and limit assay-specific biases, TCR repertoire library preparation and sequencing were carried out by different laboratories using diverse techniques.

CDR1 and CDR2 are read off the germline V gene (reference sequence) as MNHNY and SVGAGI. V and J are truncated by 4 bases and 5 bases respectively, leaving an intervening sequence of 6 bases. Reading from cysteine to phenylalanine, the CDR3 counts 11 amino acids. The sequence is cut down to CDR3 DNA, 33 bases in frame from base 1. Using the deep immunoSEQ assay, multiplex PCR amplified TCR CDR3 regions from genomic DNA. Extracted genomic DNA from each cell subset was distributed evenly across all wells of several immunoSEQ 96-well plates, and each plate was treated as a replicate. Each replicate PCR for sorted subsets received approximately 200 ng genomic DNA, equal to about 30,000 T cell genomes. Purified libraries were measured with a Qubit 3.0 fluorometer, size-checked on a Bioanalyzer 2100, and measured again with the KAPA Library Quantification kit. Every immunoSEQ 96-well plate was sequenced on a dedicated single-read 150-cycle Illumina NextSeq 550 flow cell. Processing in the source paper ran as follows. Because only junctional sequences without quality scores were contained in the immunoSEQ output, filtering matching that applied to full-length reads could not be performed. To assign V/J genes and CDR3, sequences were annotated against IMGT germline references using PyIR, a Python wrapper for IgBLAST v1.9. Reads with weak V/J assignments (E-value above 1e-6), missing CDR3, stop codons, out-of-frame junctions, or ambiguous translated residues were removed. V3J clonotypes were defined as sequences sharing the same inferred V gene, J gene, and CDR3 amino acid sequence. To compute the percentage overlap between repertoires, the number of shared unique clonotypes was divided by the size of the smaller repertoire. RTK rarefaction, the Chao1 estimator, and Recon v2.1 estimates of unobserved clonotypes were used to assess repertoire richness. Generation probabilities were computed with OLGA for all TCRbeta clonotypes obtained by the gDNA method from several donors. TCRdb carries this immuneACCESS record with in-frame sequences only. Its versions omit some clonotypes, under half of them owing to an unresolved V gene in the studies checked, with the rest unexplained. V and J calls plus clone size are reproduced from that table; the DNA served to infer D and trimming. The sample contains a few hundred thousand clones, around 70% of them found a single time. The biggest ten clones account for about 10% of the sample.

Donors were healthy HIV-negative adults with no recently reported acute infections or vaccinations. Every donor was a Caucasian adult residing in Nashville, Tennessee, USA. CD4+ T cells were enriched by magnetic negative selection, after which naive cells were positively selected on CD45RA and the negative fraction was taken as the memory subset. Blood was collected by leukapheresis, and PBMCs were isolated by Ficoll-Histopaque density gradient centrifugation and then cryopreserved in liquid nitrogen vapor phase. Purity and quantity of every magnetically sorted T cell population were checked by analytical flow cytometry. From each sorted fraction, genomic DNA was isolated and quantified by UV absorbance on a Nanodrop 2000c. Here is what the overall study found, with its caveats: Incomplete sequencing was indicated by rarefaction of sorted-subset datasets, despite the large sequencing depth. The genetic and exposure-history diversity represented was limited by the small number of donors. Larger estimated clonotype richness was generally found for naive subsets than for memory subsets. Compared with non-shared clonotypes, the clonotypes found in all four sorted-subset donors had higher generation probabilities. About 5% of naive CD4, roughly 3.6% of naive CD8, roughly 2.4% of memory CD4, and about 0.4% of memory CD8 clonotypes were shared across several donors. Based on pairwise subsampling, the degree of clonotype sharing among donors was expected to be affected by sequencing depth. Sampling was limited to blood, and TCR repertoires in tissue likely differ from TCR repertoires in blood.

About this clone: No antigen is known for it. Base qualities are not provided; no much larger clone lies one nucleotide away.

This receptor was obtained from a man younger than 45 in good health. The sequence links TRBV6-6 to TRBJ2-7, with the D gene not confidently named. Sequencing was carried out using memory CD4+ T cells sorted from blood. The sample's cell subset or site label is to be understood as: CD45RA-negative fraction. The CDR3 in this case is CASSSKDEQYF. The DNA reads as follows: TGTGCCAGCAGTTCGAAGGACGAGCAGTACTTC.